This T cell receptor (beta chain) stems from a study of blood T cell repertoires in COVID-19. Study-wide background: The United States, Italy and Spain were the sources of the acute and convalescent COVID-19 samples. PBMCs, B-cell-depleted T cells, or T cells provided the cDNA or gDNA that made up the material.

In germline, CDR1 is KGHSH, CDR2 LQKENI. This CDR3 spans 16 amino acids. Trimming took off 2 bases at V and 4 bases at J, with 15 bases between the two ends. Original methodology: Reference gene primers were amplified, and this amplification served to estimate nucleated cell counts. TCRdb keeps only in-frame clones here, not all; method: immunoSEQ multiplex PCR. V and J calls and clone size are given by that table; D and trimming were obtained from the DNA. Here the sample spans 150,000 to 200,000 clones, more than 75% being singletons. Seattle patient enrollment occurred during active infection, with longitudinal follow-up thereafter.

The source is a woman in her seventies with COVID-19, enrolled during active disease. This chain uses TRBV18 with TRBJ2-1; D unresolved. The sample taken for sequencing was peripheral blood. The CDR3 reads CASSPFGDTGYNEQFF. The CDR3 nucleotides read TGTGCCAGCTCACCATTTGGCGACACTGGATACAATGAGCAGTTCTTC.